The 21 T cell receptor beta chains listed next were all sequenced from one sample in a study of cytomegalovirus exposure and HLA in healthy donors. PCR used 60 Vbeta primers and 13 Jbeta primers. Profiled with immunoSEQ multiplex PCR; TCRdb holds only in-frame clones, not every one. Recorded here are about 99,000 clones; the top ten clones represent around 3.5%. The material sequenced was PBMCs. The receptors were sampled from a man between 40 and 49 years old in good health and CMV-seronegative.

This chain connects TRBV10-1 to TRBJ1-1, with D hard to call. V was clipped by 4 bases and J by 1 base, with 7 bases between them. CDR3 size: 13 residues. CDR1 WNHNN and CDR2 SYGVQD come from the germline V gene (reference sequence). The CDR3 region is CASSVGQNTEAFF. In DNA form, the CDR3 reads TGCGCCAGCAGTGTGGGCCAGAACACTGAAGCTTTCTTT.

The chain couples TRBV5-4 to TRBJ1-1; 8 nucleotides agree with TRBD1. The CDR3 is 14 residues long. Per germline, CDR1 SGHNT and CDR2 YYREEE (reference sequence). Trimming at V came to 5 bases and at J to 5 bases, leaving 8 bases not matched to a gene. CDR3 protein: CASSKGQGTTEAFF. For the CDR3, the DNA is TGTGCCAGCAGTAAAGGACAGGGAACTACTGAAGCTTTCTTT.

The rearrangement joins TRBV5-1 to TRBJ2-3, with 8 bases identical to TRBD2. Germline CDR1 SGHRS, CDR2 YFSETQ. The CDR3 contains 14 residues. Trimming cost V 4 bases and J 5 bases; bases outside gene matches: 6. CDR3 protein: CASSPGGVGDTQYF. DNA for the CDR3: TGCGCCAGCAGCCCGGGGGGGGTCGGAGATACGCAGTATTTT.

The V call is TRBV28, the J call TRBJ2-7; a possible D gene is TRBD2 (5 bases). Trimming took off 6 bases at V and 6 bases at J, with 15 bases between the two ends. Germline lookup yields CDR1 MDHEN and CDR2 SYDVKM. CDR3 length: 13 residues. The CDR3 nucleotides are TGTGCCAGCAGGGCTCCCGGGATGGGCGAGCAGTACTTC. Encoded protein: CASRAPGMGEQYF.

V gene TRBV5-1 combines with J gene TRBJ2-5; D not resolved. Germline V gene data show CDR1 as SGHRS and CDR2 as YFSETQ. The length of the CDR3 is 15 residues. V was trimmed by 0 bases and J by 1 base, leaving 10 bases between them. CDR3: CASSLALLTQETQYF. The DNA for the CDR3 is TGCGCCAGCAGCTTGGCCTTACTTACCCAAGAGACCCAGTACTTC.

The rearrangement links TRBV19 to TRBJ2-5; 10 bases are shared with TRBD1. The CDR3 runs 15 residues. Trimming cost V 3 bases and J 4 bases; bases outside gene matches: 5. Per the germline V gene, CDR1 is LNHDA and CDR2 is SQIVND (reference sequence). CDR3 nucleotides: TGTGCCAGTAGTATGGGACAGGGGCCCAGAGAGACCCAGTACTTC. Residues: CASSMGQGPRETQYF.

V usage is TRBV28 and J usage is TRBJ2-3, with 12 bases aligning to TRBD2. Trimming took 6 bases from V and 3 from J; bases not matched to a gene: 10. Germline values: CDR1 MDHEN, CDR2 SYDVKM. The CDR3 consists of 17 residues. CDR3 loop: CASSNDPSGRVTDTQYF. CDR3 DNA: TGTGCCAGCAGCAACGACCCTAGCGGGAGGGTAACAGATACGCAGTATTTT. Together with reference TRBV28 and TRBJ2-3, the CDR3 gives the full variable domain: DVKVTQSSRYLVKRTGEKVFLECVQDMDHENMFWYRQDPGLGLRLIYFSYDVKMKEKGDIPEGYSVSREKKERFSLILESASTNQTSMYLCASSNDPSGRVTDTQYFGPGTRLTVL.

This chain connects TRBV5-1 to TRBJ2-1, with TRBD1 matching 8 bases. CDR1 is SGHRS and CDR2 is YFSETQ in the germline V gene. J gave up 7 bases and V 0 bases, and 6 bases lay outside the gene matches. The CDR3 is 15 amino acids. The CDR3 protein is CASSLARQGANEQFF. In DNA form, the CDR3 reads TGCGCCAGCAGCTTGGCCCGGCAGGGGGCGAATGAGCAGTTCTTC. Combining the CDR3 with reference TRBV5-1 and TRBJ2-1 gives the whole variable domain KAGVTQTPRYLIKTRGQQVTLSCSPISGHRSVSWYQQTPGQGLQFLFEYFSETQRNKGNFPGRFSGRQFSNSRSEMNVSTLELGDSALYLCASSLARQGANEQFFGPGTRLTVL.

V is TRBV5-4 and J is TRBJ2-5; the match to TRBD2 covers 10 bases. Germline-derived CDR1 and CDR2 are SGHNT and YYREEE (reference sequence). This CDR3 spans 15 amino acids. J gave up 4 bases and V 4 bases, and 7 bases lay outside the gene matches. The CDR3 DNA reads TGTGCCAGCAGCCCTGGGCTAGCGGGAGCAGAGACCCAGTACTTC. Translated, it gives CASSPGLAGAETQYF.

With regard to this clone: A read error may account for a junction end that differs from germline. V usage is TRBV5-6 and J usage is TRBJ1-5; 7 nucleotides align to TRBD1. Per germline, CDR1 SGHDT and CDR2 YYEEEE. The CDR3 is made up of 16 amino acids. DNA for the CDR3: TGTGCCAGCAGCTTGGGCAGGGGGAATAGCAATCAGCCCCGGCATTTT. It yields the protein CASSLGRGNSNQPRHF.

This sequence joins TRBV5-6 and TRBJ2-7; 9 bases match TRBD1. The junction had 6 bases not matched to a gene; V was cut back by 0 bases and J by 5 bases. This CDR3 comprises 15 residues. CDR1 is SGHDT and CDR2 is YYEEEE in the germline V gene. CDR3 sequence reads: CASSLVGQGRHEQYF. CDR3 bases: TGTGCCAGCAGCTTGGTGGGACAGGGTCGGCACGAGCAGTACTTC.

The rearrangement links TRBV7-2 to TRBJ2-7; 7 bases map to TRBD2. The V segment lost 4 bases and the J segment 7 bases; nucleotides outside the gene matches: 7. This CDR3 comprises 13 residues. Per germline, CDR1 SGHTA and CDR2 FQGNSA. The CDR3 region has the DNA TGTGCCAGCAGCTCACCGGGGGGTGAAGAGCAGTACTTC. Protein sequence: CASSSPGGEEQYF. The full variable domain, in which reference TRBV7-2 and TRBJ2-7 provide the parts outside the CDR3, is GAGVSQSPSNKVTEKGKDVELRCDPISGHTALYWYRQSLGQGLEFLIYFQGNSAPDKSGLPSDRFSAERTGGSVSTLTIQRTQQEDSAVYLCASSSPGGEEQYFGPGTRLTVT.

V usage is TRBV28 and J usage is TRBJ1-1; 8 bases align to TRBD1. CDR3 length: 16 amino acids. Germline V gene sequence: CDR1 MDHEN, CDR2 SYDVKM. V shed 4 bases and J 1 base; nucleotides not matched to a gene: 8. For the CDR3, the DNA is TGTGCCAGCAGTTGGACAGGGCGTTTTACGAACACTGAAGCTTTCTTT. Its translation is CASSWTGRFTNTEAFF.

V gene TRBV7-2 combines with J gene TRBJ1-2, with D hard to call. Between the trimmed V and J ends, which lost 5 bases and 1 base, there was a span of 8 bases. Germline CDR1 SGHTA, CDR2 FQGNSA. The CDR3 totals 13 residues. Here the CDR3 DNA reads TGTGCCAGCAGCCCCGACATTAACTATGGCTACACCTTC. Protein: CASSPDINYGYTF.

Concerning this clone: The sample holds other DNA sequences that translate to the same CDR3. The chain has TRBV7-9 and TRBJ2-7; 10 bases are shared with TRBD2. CDR1 is SEHNR and CDR2 is FQNEAQ in the germline V gene (reference sequence). This CDR3 comprises 14 residues. Trimming took 5 bases from V and 7 from J; bases not matched to a gene: 8. The CDR3, as DNA: TGTGCCAGCAGCCTTCTAGCGGGGGCCGGGGAGCAGTACTTC. Amino acid sequence: CASSLLAGAGEQYF. The entire variable domain, with the rest obtained from reference TRBV7-9 and TRBJ2-7, is as follows: DTGVSQNPRHKITKRGQNVTFRCDPISEHNRLYWYRQTLGQGPEFLTYFQNEAQLEKSRLLSDRFSAERPKGSFSTLEIQRTEQGDSAMYLCASSLLAGAGEQYFGPGTRLTVT.

V and J are TRBV4-2 and TRBJ2-3; 9 bases fit TRBD2. The CDR3 totals 17 residues. Germline CDR1 is LGHNA and CDR2 is YNFKEQ. V shed 2 bases, J shed 0 bases, and the junction held 6 bases outside the gene matches. DNA for the CDR3: TGTGCCAGCAGCCAAAGGCCAGCGGGGGGTAGCACAGATACGCAGTATTTT. Translating gives CASSQRPAGGSTDTQYF.

J is TRBJ1-2 and V is TRBV19; the match to TRBD1 covers 7 bases. CDR1 and CDR2 from the germline V gene are LNHDA and SQIVND (reference sequence). The CDR3 totals 13 residues. V shed 9 bases and J 5 bases; nucleotides not matched to a gene: 9. Written as DNA, the CDR3 is TGTGCCAGCAGGGACAGACTTGGGTATGGCTACACCTTC. Amino acids: CASRDRLGYGYTF.

The chain employs TRBV7-2 and TRBJ2-3; no clear D. The V and J ends lost 1 base and 2 bases respectively, with 10 bases between them. The CDR3 consists of 15 residues. Germline CDR1 is SGHTA and CDR2 is FQGNSA. The CDR3 sequence is CASSLVGAVTDTQYF. CDR3 DNA sequence: TGTGCCAGCAGCTTAGTTGGTGCGGTCACAGATACGCAGTATTTT.

CDR3 loop: CASSLDRGYGYTF. The CDR3 region has the DNA TGTGCCAGCAGTTTAGACAGGGGCTATGGCTACACCTTC. The chain uses TRBV28 and TRBJ1-2, with TRBD1 matching 8 bases. Germline trimming cut 2 bases from V and 4 bases from J; bases unmatched to any gene: 0. CDR1 is MDHEN and CDR2 is SYDVKM in the germline V gene. This CDR3 spans 13 amino acids.

The chain joins TRBV11-3 to TRBJ2-6, with TRBD1 identical over 10 bases. Germline V CDR1 and CDR2: SGHNT, YENEEA. V shed 1 base and J 1 base; nucleotides not matched to a gene: 7. This CDR3 has 19 residues. The CDR3 sequence is CASSLGGGTGASGANVLTF. In DNA form, the CDR3 reads TGTGCCAGCAGCTTAGGGGGAGGGACAGGGGCGTCTGGGGCCAACGTCCTGACTTTC.

The J gene is TRBJ2-7, the V gene TRBV5-4, with a weak D call TRBD2 (5 bases). Germline assignment: CDR1 SGHNT and CDR2 YYREEE (reference sequence). V was clipped by 3 bases and J by 6 bases, with 19 bases between them. The CDR3 contains 15 residues. The CDR3 spells CASSSDSIPRGEQYF. DNA of the CDR3: TGTGCCAGCAGCTCAGATTCAATACCACGGGGCGAGCAGTACTTC.